This is a list of T cell receptor beta chains from one sample in a study of B cell selection in AIRE deficiency. Data came from immunoSEQ multiplex PCR; TCRdb stores just in-frame clones and leaves some out. This sample has about 15,000 clones; approximately 94% occur once, and the top ten carry 1.1%. Sample: Tregs sorted from PBMCs. The receptors come from a human donor with AIRE deficiency. Both conserved end residues are part of each CDR3. The D gene is left open where the match is weak. Not every row has a clone size; where given, it reads once, few, many or a size class.

len	abundance	d_gene	v_gene	j_gene	CDR3aa	CDR3nt
14	.	TRBD1	TRBV28	TRBJ1-2	CASRRTGRDYGYTF	TGTGCCAGCAGGCGGACAGGGCGGGACTATGGCTACACCTTC
13	.	TRBD1	TRBV10-1	TRBJ2-7	CASNRDRAAEQYF	TGCGCCAGCAACCGGGACAGGGCGGCCGAGCAGTACTTC
18	.	.	TRBV4-1	TRBJ2-3	CASSQGRHSTSHTDTQYF	TGCGCCAGCAGCCAAGGTCGTCACAGCACGTCCCACACAGATACGCAGTATTTT
13	.	TRBD1	TRBV27	TRBJ1-4	CATRDRLNEKLFF	TGTGCCACTAGGGACAGGCTTAATGAAAAACTGTTTTTT
14	.	.	TRBV30	TRBJ2-3	CAWSVRGRSDTQYF	TGTGCCTGGAGTGTACGGGGGCGGTCAGATACGCAGTATTTT
17	once	TRBD1	TRBV15	TRBJ2-7	CATSSVRGITRTYEQYF	TGTGCCACCAGCAGCGTCAGGGGGATTACTAGAACCTACGAGCAGTACTTC
17	.	.	TRBV27	TRBJ1-2	CASSLGSGQWGLYGYTF	TGTGCCAGCAGTTTAGGTTCAGGACAATGGGGACTTTATGGCTACACCTTC
13	.	.	TRBV7-9	TRBJ1-3	CASSPGSGNTIYF	TGTGCCAGCAGCCCAGGGAGTGGAAACACCATATATTTT
19	.	TRBD2	TRBV5-4	TRBJ2-3	CASSLASVLGLDSGDTQYF	TGTGCCAGCAGCTTGGCCTCGGTCCTCGGACTAGACTCAGGGGATACGCAGTATTTT
12	.	.	TRBV18	TRBJ2-5	CASSPSQETQYF	TGTGCCAGCTCCCCTAGCCAAGAGACCCAGTACTTC
14	.	.	TRBV7-2	TRBJ2-7	CASSSAGGLRKQYF	TGTGCCAGCAGCAGCGCCGGGGGGCTACGGAAGCAGTACTTC
14	.	.	TRBV30	TRBJ1-1	CAWSVEPMNTEAFF	TGTGCCTGGAGTGTAGAGCCCATGAACACTGAAGCTTTCTTT
14	few	.	TRBV28	TRBJ1-2	CASRPTVLNYGYTF	TGTGCCAGCAGACCGACAGTCCTAAACTATGGCTACACCTTC
12	.	.	TRBV6-1	TRBJ2-7	CASGWTRYEQYF	TGTGCCAGCGGATGGACTCGCTACGAGCAGTACTTC
17	.	TRBD1	TRBV27	TRBJ1-4	CASSFVWQGASNEKLFF	TGTGCCAGCAGTTTTGTCTGGCAGGGGGCATCTAATGAAAAACTGTTTTTT
16	.	.	TRBV5-8	TRBJ1-5	CASSLASGRDNQPQHF	TGTGCCAGCAGCTTGGCATCGGGACGAGACAATCAGCCCCAGCATTTT
16	.	TRBD2	TRBV5-1	TRBJ2-1	CASSGPTSGRFDEQFF	TGCGCCAGCAGCGGGCCTACTAGCGGGAGGTTCGATGAGCAGTTCTTC
15	few	.	TRBV19	TRBJ1-5	CASSIRQYSNQPQHF	TGTGCCAGTAGTATCAGACAGTATAGCAATCAGCCCCAGCATTTT
14	few	TRBD1	TRBV2	TRBJ1-2	CASTSQGTAYGYTF	TGTGCCAGCACCTCCCAGGGGACAGCATATGGCTACACCTTC
18	.	TRBD2	TRBV12-5	TRBJ2-1	CASGLAPLAGGSYNEQFF	TGTGCTAGTGGTTTGGCCCCTCTAGCGGGCGGCTCCTACAATGAGCAGTTCTTC
16	.	.	TRBV28	TRBJ1-4	CASSLFLTSTNEKLFF	TGTGCCAGCAGTTTATTTCTGACATCAACTAATGAAAAACTGTTTTTT
16	.	TRBD1	TRBV28	TRBJ2-4	CASSVLQGLAKNIQYF	TGTGCCAGCAGTGTACTACAGGGGTTAGCCAAAAACATTCAGTACTTC
13	.	.	TRBV29-1	TRBJ1-2	CSVALARGYGYTF	TGCAGCGTTGCGTTGGCCAGGGGCTATGGCTACACCTTC
14	.	.	TRBV7-3	TRBJ2-5	CASSLTSFQETQYF	TGTGCCAGCAGCTTAACGAGCTTCCAAGAGACCCAGTACTTC
14	.	TRBD1	TRBV7-2	TRBJ2-2	CASSLSRGPGELFF	TGTGCCAGCAGCTTAAGCAGGGGGCCCGGGGAGCTGTTTTTT
14	.	.	TRBV10-3	TRBJ2-3	CAITPGPNTDTQYF	TGTGCCATCACTCCAGGGCCTAACACAGATACGCAGTATTTT
14	.	TRBD1	TRBV5-1	TRBJ2-3	CASSLSRGQDTQYF	TGCGCCAGCAGCTTAAGCAGGGGGCAAGATACGCAGTATTTT
14	.	TRBD1	TRBV19	TRBJ2-1	CATKGQGLYNEQFF	TGTGCCACCAAGGGACAGGGACTTTACAATGAGCAGTTCTTC
14	.	.	TRBV5-1	TRBJ1-6	CASSLAIRSSPLHF	TGCGCCAGCAGCTTGGCCATCCGGTCCTCACCCCTCCACTTT
15	.	.	TRBV7-2	TRBJ1-5	CASSPSEAGRQPQHF	TGTGCCAGCAGCCCTAGTGAGGCAGGGAGGCAGCCCCAGCATTTT
17	.	TRBD1	TRBV6-1	TRBJ1-5	CASSEEGGGAGNQPQHF	TGTGCCAGCAGTGAAGAGGGAGGGGGCGCCGGCAATCAGCCCCAGCATTTT
13	.	.	TRBV19	TRBJ2-5	CASSRGRQETQYF	TGTGCCAGTAGTAGGGGGCGGCAAGAGACCCAGTACTTC
14	.	.	TRBV5-1	TRBJ2-3	CASRSGLSTDTQYF	TGCGCCAGCAGATCCGGACTATCCACAGATACGCAGTATTTT
16	once	TRBD2	TRBV5-4	TRBJ2-3	CASSSGLAGGPDTQYF	TGTGCCAGCAGCTCCGGACTAGCGGGAGGGCCAGATACGCAGTATTTT
13	.	.	TRBV7-8	TRBJ2-5	CASSLGPRETQYF	TGTGCCAGCAGCTTAGGACCCCGTGAGACCCAGTACTTC
13	.	TRBD1	TRBV6-1	TRBJ1-5	CASTGQGNQPQHF	TGTGCCAGCACGGGACAGGGCAATCAGCCCCAGCATTTT
15	.	.	TRBV4-1	TRBJ1-5	CASSQEQDSNQPQHF	TGCGCCAGCAGCCAAGAGCAGGATAGCAATCAGCCCCAGCATTTT
17	.	TRBD2	TRBV7-2	TRBJ2-3	CASSLVVGGWVTDTQYF	TGCGCCAGCAGCTTAGTTGTGGGAGGGTGGGTCACAGATACGCAGTATTTT
15	.	.	TRBV6-1	TRBJ1-4	CASSEQGLAFEKLFF	TGTGCCAGCAGTGAACAGGGTTTGGCGTTCGAAAAACTGTTTTTT
15	.	.	TRBV27	TRBJ2-3	CASSFSVGLTDTQYF	TGTGCCAGCAGTTTTTCCGTGGGGTTGACGGATACGCAGTATTTT